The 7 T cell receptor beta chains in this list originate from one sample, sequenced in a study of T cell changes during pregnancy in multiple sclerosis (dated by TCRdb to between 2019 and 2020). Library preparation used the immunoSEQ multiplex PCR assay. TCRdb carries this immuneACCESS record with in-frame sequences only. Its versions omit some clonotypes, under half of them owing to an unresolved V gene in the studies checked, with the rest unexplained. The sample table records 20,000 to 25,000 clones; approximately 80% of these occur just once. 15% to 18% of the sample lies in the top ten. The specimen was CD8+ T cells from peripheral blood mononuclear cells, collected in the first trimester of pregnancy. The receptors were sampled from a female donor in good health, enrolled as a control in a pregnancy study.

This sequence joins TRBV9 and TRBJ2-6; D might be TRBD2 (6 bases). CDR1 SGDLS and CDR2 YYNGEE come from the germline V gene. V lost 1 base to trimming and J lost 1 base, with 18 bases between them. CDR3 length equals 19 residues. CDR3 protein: CASSVLGPPRGSGANVLTF. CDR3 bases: TGTGCCAGCAGCGTACTGGGCCCCCCGCGGGGTTCTGGGGCCAACGTCCTGACTTTC.

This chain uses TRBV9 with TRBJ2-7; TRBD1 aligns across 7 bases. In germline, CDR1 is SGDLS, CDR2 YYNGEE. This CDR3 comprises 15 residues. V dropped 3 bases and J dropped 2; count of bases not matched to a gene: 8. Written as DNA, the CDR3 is TGTGCCAGCAGCGCAGGAGGAGACAGGGCCTACGAGCAGTACTTC. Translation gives CASSAGGDRAYEQYF.

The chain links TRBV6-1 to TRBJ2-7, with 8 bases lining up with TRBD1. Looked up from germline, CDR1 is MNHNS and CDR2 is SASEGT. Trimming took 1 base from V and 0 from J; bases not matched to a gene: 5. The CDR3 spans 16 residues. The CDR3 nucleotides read TGTGCCAGCAGTGAAGGGACAGGGAACCCCTCCTACGAGCAGTACTTC. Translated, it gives CASSEGTGNPSYEQYF.

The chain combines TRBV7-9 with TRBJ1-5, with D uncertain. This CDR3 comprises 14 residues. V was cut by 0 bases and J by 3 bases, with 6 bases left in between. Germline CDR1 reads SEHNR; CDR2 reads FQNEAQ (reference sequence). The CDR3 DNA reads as TGTGCCAGCAGCTTAGCCCAGGTCAATCAGCCCCAGCATTTT. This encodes CASSLAQVNQPQHF. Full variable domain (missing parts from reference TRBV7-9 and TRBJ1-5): DTGVSQNPRHKITKRGQNVTFRCDPISEHNRLYWYRQTLGQGPEFLTYFQNEAQLEKSRLLSDRFSAERPKGSFSTLEIQRTEQGDSAMYLCASSLAQVNQPQHFGDGTRLSIL.

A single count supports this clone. This CDR3 reads CASSGRDTSYEQYF. CDR3 DNA: TGTGCCAGCAGTGGCCGGGACACGTCCTACGAGCAGTACTTC. This chain connects TRBV6-1 to TRBJ2-7; maybe TRBD1 (6 bases). CDR3 size: 14 residues. Germline CDR1 MNHNS, CDR2 SASEGT. V dropped 4 bases and J dropped 1 base, with 11 bases sitting between them.

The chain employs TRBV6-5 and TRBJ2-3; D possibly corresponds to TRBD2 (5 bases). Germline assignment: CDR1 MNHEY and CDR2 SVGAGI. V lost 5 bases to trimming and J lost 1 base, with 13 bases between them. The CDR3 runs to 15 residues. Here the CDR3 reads CASSPLVIGTDTQYF. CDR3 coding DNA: TGTGCCAGCAGTCCACTAGTTATTGGCACAGATACGCAGTATTTT.

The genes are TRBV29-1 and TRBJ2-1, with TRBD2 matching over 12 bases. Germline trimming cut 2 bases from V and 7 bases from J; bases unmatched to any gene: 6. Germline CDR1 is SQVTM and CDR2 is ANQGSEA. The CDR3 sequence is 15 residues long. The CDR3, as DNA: TGCAGCGTTGAAATACTAGCGGGAGGAGATAATGAGCAGTTCTTC. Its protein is CSVEILAGGDNEQFF.